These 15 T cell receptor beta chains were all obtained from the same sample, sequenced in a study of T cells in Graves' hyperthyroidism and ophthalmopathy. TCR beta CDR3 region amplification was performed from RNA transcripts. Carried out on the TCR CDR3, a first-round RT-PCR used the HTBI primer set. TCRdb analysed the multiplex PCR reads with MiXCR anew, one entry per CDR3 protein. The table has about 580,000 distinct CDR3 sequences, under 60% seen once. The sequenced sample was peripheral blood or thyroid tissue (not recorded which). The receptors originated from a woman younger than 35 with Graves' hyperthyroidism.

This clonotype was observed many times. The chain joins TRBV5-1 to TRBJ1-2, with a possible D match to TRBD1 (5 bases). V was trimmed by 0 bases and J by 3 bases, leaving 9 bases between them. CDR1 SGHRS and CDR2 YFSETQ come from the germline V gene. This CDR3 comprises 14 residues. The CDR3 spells CASSLGGRDYGYTF. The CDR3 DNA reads TGCGCCAGCAGCTTGGGGGGCAGGGACTATGGCTACACCTTC. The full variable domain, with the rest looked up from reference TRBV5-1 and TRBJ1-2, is KAGVTQTPRYLIKTRGQQVTLSCSPISGHRSVSWYQQTPGQGLQFLFEYFSETQRNKGNFPGRFSGRQFSNSRSEMNVSTLELGDSALYLCASSLGGRDYGYTFGSGTRLTVV.

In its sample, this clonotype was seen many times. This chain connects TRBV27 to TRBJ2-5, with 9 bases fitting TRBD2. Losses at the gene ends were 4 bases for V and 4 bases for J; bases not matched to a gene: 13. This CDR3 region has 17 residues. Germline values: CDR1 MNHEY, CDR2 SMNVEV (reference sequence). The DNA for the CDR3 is TGTGCCAGCAGTTCGTCTAGCGGGATACTCCACTTAGAGACCCAGTACTTC. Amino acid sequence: CASSSSSGILHLETQYF.

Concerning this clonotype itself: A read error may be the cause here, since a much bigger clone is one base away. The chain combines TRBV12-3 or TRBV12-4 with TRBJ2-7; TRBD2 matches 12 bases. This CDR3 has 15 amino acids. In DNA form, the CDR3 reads TGTGTCAGCAGACAGACTAGCGGGGGATCTTACGAGCAGTACTTC. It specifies CVSRQTSGGSYEQYF.

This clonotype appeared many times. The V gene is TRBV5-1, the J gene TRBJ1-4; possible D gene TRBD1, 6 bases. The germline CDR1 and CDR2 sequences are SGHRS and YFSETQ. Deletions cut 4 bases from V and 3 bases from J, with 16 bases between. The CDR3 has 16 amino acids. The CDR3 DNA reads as TGCGCCAGCAGCCTCCAACCAGGGGCGGCTAATGAAAAACTGTTTTTT. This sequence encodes CASSLQPGAANEKLFF. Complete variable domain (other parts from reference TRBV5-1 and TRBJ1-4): KAGVTQTPRYLIKTRGQQVTLSCSPISGHRSVSWYQQTPGQGLQFLFEYFSETQRNKGNFPGRFSGRQFSNSRSEMNVSTLELGDSALYLCASSLQPGAANEKLFFGSGTQLSVL.

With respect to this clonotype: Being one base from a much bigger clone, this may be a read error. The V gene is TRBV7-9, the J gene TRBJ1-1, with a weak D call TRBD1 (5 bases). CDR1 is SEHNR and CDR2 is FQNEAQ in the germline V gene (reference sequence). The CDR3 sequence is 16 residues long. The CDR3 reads CAGSLAAGPVNTEAFF. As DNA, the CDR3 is TGTGCCGGCAGCTTAGCGGCAGGGCCCGTGAACACTGAAGCTTTCTTT.

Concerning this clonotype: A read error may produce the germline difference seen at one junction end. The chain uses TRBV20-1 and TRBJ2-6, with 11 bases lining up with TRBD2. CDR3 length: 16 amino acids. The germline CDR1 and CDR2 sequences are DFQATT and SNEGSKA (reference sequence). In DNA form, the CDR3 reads TGCAGTGCTAGTGGGGTAGCGGGAGGGAGGGCCTACGTCCTGACTTTC. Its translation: CSASGVAGGRAYVLTF.

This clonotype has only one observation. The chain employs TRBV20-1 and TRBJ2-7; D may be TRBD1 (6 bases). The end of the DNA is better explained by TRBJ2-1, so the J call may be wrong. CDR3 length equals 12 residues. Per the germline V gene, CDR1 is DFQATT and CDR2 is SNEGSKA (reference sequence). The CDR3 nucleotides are TGCAGTGGCAGGGGTAGCGCGAATGAGCAGTTCTTC. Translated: CSGRGSANEQFF.

CDR3 residues: CATSDRGQGTEAFF. The CDR3 DNA follows: TGTGCCACCAGTGACCGCGGACAGGGCACTGAAGCTTTCTTT. The chain joins TRBV24-1 to TRBJ1-1; 8 bases are a match to TRBD1. Trimming took 4 bases from V and 4 from J; bases not matched to a gene: 4. Germline loops: CDR1 KGHDR, CDR2 SFDVKD. The CDR3 sequence is 14 residues long.

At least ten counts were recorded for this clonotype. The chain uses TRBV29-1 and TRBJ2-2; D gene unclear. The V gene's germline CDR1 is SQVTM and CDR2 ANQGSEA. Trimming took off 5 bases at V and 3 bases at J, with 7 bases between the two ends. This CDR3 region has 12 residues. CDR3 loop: CSVKRDTGELFF. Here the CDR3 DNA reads TGCAGCGTTAAAAGGGACACCGGGGAGCTGTTTTTT.

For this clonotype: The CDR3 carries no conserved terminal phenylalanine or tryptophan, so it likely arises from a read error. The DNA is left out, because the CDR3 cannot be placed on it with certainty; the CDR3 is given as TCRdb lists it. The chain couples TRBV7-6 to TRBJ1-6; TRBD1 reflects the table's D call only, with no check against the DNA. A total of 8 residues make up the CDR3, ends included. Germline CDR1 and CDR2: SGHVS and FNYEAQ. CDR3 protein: CASSLNTG.

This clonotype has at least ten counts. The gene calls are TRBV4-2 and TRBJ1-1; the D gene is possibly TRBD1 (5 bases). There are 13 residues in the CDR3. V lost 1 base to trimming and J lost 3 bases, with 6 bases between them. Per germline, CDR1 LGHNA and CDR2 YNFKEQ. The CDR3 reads CASSQARDTEAFF. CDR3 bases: TGTGCCAGCAGCCAAGCCAGGGACACTGAAGCTTTCTTT.

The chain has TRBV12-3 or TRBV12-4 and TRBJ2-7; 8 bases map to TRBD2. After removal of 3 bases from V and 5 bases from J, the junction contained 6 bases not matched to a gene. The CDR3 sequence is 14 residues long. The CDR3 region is CASSFWSSGDEQYF. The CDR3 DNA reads TGTGCCAGCAGTTTTTGGAGTAGCGGGGACGAGCAGTACTTC.

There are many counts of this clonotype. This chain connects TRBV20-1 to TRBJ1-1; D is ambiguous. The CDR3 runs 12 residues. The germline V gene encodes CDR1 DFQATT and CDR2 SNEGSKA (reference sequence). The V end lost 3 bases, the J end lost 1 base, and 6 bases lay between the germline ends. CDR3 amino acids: CSASLENTEAFF. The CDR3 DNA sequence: TGCAGTGCTAGTTTGGAGAACACTGAAGCTTTCTTT.

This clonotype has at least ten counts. Here the CDR3 reads CASSLDRVTEAFF. CDR3 sequence (DNA): TGTGCCAGCAGCTTGGACAGGGTCACTGAAGCTTTCTTT. The chain links TRBV5-6 to TRBJ1-1; possibly TRBD1 for D (6 bases). There are 13 residues in the CDR3. Trimming stripped 0 bases from V and 4 bases from J, with 7 bases between. Germline lookup yields CDR1 SGHDT and CDR2 YYEEEE.

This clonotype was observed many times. CDR3 sequence reads: CSATQWGREQYF. In DNA form, the CDR3 reads TGCAGTGCGACTCAATGGGGGCGCGAGCAGTACTTC. The chain uses TRBV20-1 and TRBJ2-7, with TRBD1 as a possible D gene (6 bases). V lost 6 bases and J 6 bases, leaving 15 bases between the germline ends. This CDR3 is built from 12 residues. The germline CDR1 and CDR2 sequences are DFQATT and SNEGSKA (reference sequence).